This TCR beta chain was documented in a study of T cells in localized non-small cell lung cancer. The CDR3 length is 13 residues. Germline lookup yields CDR1 WNHNN and CDR2 SYGVQD (reference sequence). V lost 10 bases and J lost 0, with 12 bases in between. The table came from immunoSEQ multiplex PCR; TCRdb's copy has only in-frame clones and leaves some out. Of approximately 67,000 clones listed, around four fifths are singletons. This sample comprised peripheral blood, obtained before any cancer treatment. The clonotype originates from a female donor at least 60 years old with stage I lung adenocarcinoma. V usage is TRBV10-1 and J usage is TRBJ1-1, with D maybe TRBD1 (6 bases). In DNA, the CDR3 is TGCGCCACACGGGACAACATGAACACTGAAGCTTTCTTT. This gives the protein CATRDNMNTEAFF.